The sequence of this T cell receptor (beta chain) was determined in a study of cytomegalovirus exposure and HLA in healthy donors. Researchers ran the PCR with 60 Vbeta and 13 Jbeta primers. Measured with immunoSEQ multiplex PCR; TCRdb has only the in-frame clones, and not every one. The sample lists around 150,000 clones, 79% occurring once. The CDR3 runs to 17 residues. Germline assignment: CDR1 SEHNR and CDR2 FQNEAQ (reference sequence). V was clipped by 1 base and J by 4 bases; unmatched bases: 8. This cohort consisted of healthy bone marrow donors. The chain couples TRBV7-9 to TRBJ2-2; 8 nucleotides align to TRBD2. The sample taken for sequencing was PBMCs. The source is a male donor in good health and CMV-seronegative. The CDR3: CASSLGPRAGGTGELFF. The CDR3 DNA follows: TGTGCCAGCAGCTTAGGCCCCCGGGCGGGGGGCACCGGGGAGCTGTTTTTT.